This T cell receptor beta chain was observed in a study of Ad26.COV2.S vaccination and SARS-CoV-2 variants. Study details: As a participant in COV1001, the donor was in the Ad26.COV2.S trial arm.

Noted treatment: roughly 18 received Ad26.COV2.S at low or high dose, single or two shots; 5 received placebo; per-sample allocation not given. The samples date from day 63 after the first vaccine or placebo injection. With 5 bases removed from V and 6 bases from J, the gap between germline ends came to 25 bases. Germline V gene lookup returns CDR1 SQVTM and CDR2 ANQGSEA. This CDR3 comprises 16 residues. The method was immunoSEQ multiplex PCR; TCRdb's version includes in-frame clones alone and lacks a portion of them. This table holds more than 350,000 clones, 75% to 95% found once. V gene TRBV29-1 combines with J gene TRBJ1-2, with a possible D match to TRBD1 (6 bases). The sequence was collected from a person between 18 and 60 years old who received the Ad26.COV2.S COVID-19 vaccine or a placebo. This sample comprised peripheral blood, obtained in a trial of Ad26.COV2.S vaccine versus placebo. CDR3 sequence reads: CSVRGHPQRAGDGYTF. CDR3 DNA sequence: TGCAGCGTTCGGGGACACCCTCAGAGGGCCGGCGATGGCTACACCTTC.